These 10 T cell receptor beta chains originate from one sample sequenced in a study of blood T cell repertoires in COVID-19. TCRdb's table, derived via immunoSEQ multiplex PCR, lists solely in-frame clones and lacks some. The sample lists nearly 200,000 clones, around 80% seen once, with 20% in the top ten. Sequencing was carried out using peripheral blood. The receptors derive from a human donor in a cohort sampled during active COVID-19.

This clone came up once. The gene calls are TRBV6-5 and TRBJ1-1; the D gene is possibly TRBD1 (6 bases). Germline assignment: CDR1 MNHEY and CDR2 SVGAGI. The CDR3 sequence is 14 residues long. V was clipped by 2 bases and J by 4 bases, with 11 bases between them. The CDR3 region has the DNA TGTGCCAGCAGTTACGCTCAGGGGTTCACTGAAGCTTTCTTT. Amino acid sequence: CASSYAQGFTEAFF.

This chain links TRBV18 with TRBJ2-5; TRBD1 might be the D (6 bases). The length of the CDR3 is 14 residues. Germline V gene sequence: CDR1 KGHSH, CDR2 LQKENI. V lost 6 bases to trimming and J lost 2 bases, with 13 bases between them. In nucleotides, the CDR3 is TGTGCCAGCTCTTCGTATGGGACACAAGAGACCCAGTACTTC. As protein: CASSSYGTQETQYF.

The CDR3 loop is CASSLVGTGVVYTF. The CDR3 DNA is TGCGCCAGCAGCTTGGTTGGGACAGGGGTCGTCTACACCTTC. The chain combines TRBV5-1 with TRBJ1-2; 10 positions agree with TRBD1. V was clipped by 0 bases and J by 10 bases; unmatched bases: 6. CDR3 length: 14 amino acids. CDR1 and CDR2 (germline): SGHRS, YFSETQ.

This chain connects TRBV6-5 to TRBJ2-1; TRBD1 agrees at 7 bases. CDR1 and CDR2 from the germline V gene are MNHEY and SVGAGI. J lost 10 bases, V lost 5 bases, and 11 bases had no gene match. The CDR3 totals 14 residues. The CDR3 region is CASSRRQGEYEQFF. In DNA, the CDR3 is TGTGCCAGCAGTAGGAGACAGGGAGAATACGAGCAGTTCTTC.

The rearrangement joins TRBV27 to TRBJ2-1, with 9 positions matching TRBD2. Germline-derived CDR1 and CDR2 are MNHEY and SMNVEV (reference sequence). The length of the CDR3 is 19 residues. V lost 4 bases, J lost 7 bases, and 20 bases stayed unmatched. CDR3 region: CASSSLLGGGGAWENEQFF. The CDR3 nucleotides are TGTGCCAGCAGTTCACTACTTGGAGGCGGGGGGGCCTGGGAAAATGAGCAGTTCTTC.

This rearrangement joins TRBV6-6 to TRBJ2-5; 8 bases agree with TRBD1. The CDR3 is 14 residues long. The trim removed 4 bases at V and 2 bases at J, leaving 3 bases unmatched. Germline lookup yields CDR1 MNHNY and CDR2 SVGAGI (reference sequence). The CDR3 DNA is TGTGCCAGCAGTTCCTGGACAGGGCAAGAGACCCAGTACTTC. Translation gives CASSSWTGQETQYF.

The chain recombines TRBV6-5 with TRBJ1-4; 7 positions agree with TRBD1. CDR3 length equals 14 residues. Germline V gene sequence: CDR1 MNHEY, CDR2 SVGAGI. V shed 6 bases, J shed 8 bases, and the junction held 9 bases outside the gene matches. The CDR3 is CASRPGTANEKLFF. In nucleotides, the CDR3 is TGTGCCAGCAGACCCGGGACAGCGAACGAAAAACTGTTTTTT.

V is TRBV6-1 and J is TRBJ2-7; TRBD1 agrees at 8 bases. Germline trimming cut 2 bases from V and 4 bases from J; bases unmatched to any gene: 10. Germline assignment: CDR1 MNHNS and CDR2 SASEGT. This CDR3 is built from 16 residues. The CDR3 coding sequence is TGTGCCAGCAGTGAATCCCAACAGGGGGTTGGTTACGAGCAGTACGTC. Protein: CASSESQQGVGYEQYV.

This chain links TRBV27 with TRBJ2-6; D is uncertain. CDR3 length equals 17 residues. CDR1 is MNHEY and CDR2 is SMNVEV in the germline V gene (reference sequence). Trimming took 2 bases from V and 6 from J, leaving 17 bases between them. The CDR3 reads CASSLEYATLPANVLTF. Written as DNA, the CDR3 is TGTGCCAGCAGTTTAGAATATGCTACTCTTCCGGCCAACGTCCTGACTTTC.

This chain connects TRBV11-3 to TRBJ2-3; D not certain. V lost 4 bases, J lost 2 bases, and 4 bases lay in between. CDR1 is SGHNT, CDR2 YENEEA, per germline. The CDR3 is made up of 12 amino acids. The CDR3 protein is CASSSNTDTQYF. CDR3 DNA sequence: TGTGCCAGCAGCTCAAACACAGATACGCAGTATTTT.